These T cell receptor beta chains were read from a single sample in a study of control samples from healthy donors and cancer patients. Method: immunoSEQ multiplex PCR; TCRdb's copy keeps in-frame clones and lacks some. Here the sample spans about 140,000 clones, roughly nine tenths being singletons. The material sequenced was blood. The receptors here all came from a woman in her twenties or thirties in good health. CDR3s include the opening cysteine and the closing phenylalanine or tryptophan. A D gene is named only where the DNA matches it firmly. A row's size may be missing; if present it is once, few, many or a size class.

d_gene | j_gene | abundance | v_gene | CDR3aa | CDR3nt
TRBD1 | TRBJ1-3 | NA | TRBV9 | CASSPRQGSTGNTIYF | TGTGCCAGCAGCCCTCGACAGGGCTCGACAGGAAACACCATATATTTT
NA | TRBJ1-1 | NA | TRBV10-2 | CASSEAGAETEAFF | TGCGCCAGCAGTGAGGCGGGCGCGGAGACTGAAGCTTTCTTT
NA | TRBJ1-5 | once | TRBV6-4 | CASSVAPGQPQHF | TGTGCCAGCAGTGTTGCCCCCGGGCAGCCCCAGCATTTT
NA | TRBJ1-1 | NA | TRBV10-1 | CASSDTGSTTEAFF | TGCGCCAGCAGTGATACGGGATCAACCACTGAAGCTTTCTTT
NA | TRBJ2-7 | once | TRBV20-1 | CSVPGPRQYF | TGCAGTGTTCCGGGGCCGAGGCAGTACTTC
NA | TRBJ2-1 | NA | TRBV3-1/TRBV3-2 | CASSQTLGGGVQFF | TGTGCCAGCAGCCAGACCCTGGGGGGCGGGGTGCAGTTCTTC
TRBD2 | TRBJ2-3 | NA | TRBV19 | CASSIGGGDTDTQYF | TGTGCCAGTAGTATAGGCGGGGGAGACACAGATACGCAGTATTTT
TRBD1 | TRBJ2-7 | once | TRBV5-6 | CASSPPAGQGKDEQYF | TGTGCCAGCAGTCCCCCGGCCGGACAGGGGAAGGACGAGCAGTACTTC
TRBD2 | TRBJ2-3 | NA | TRBV29-1 | CSVESRLAGGGADTQYF | TGCAGCGTTGAATCGAGACTAGCGGGAGGGGGGGCAGATACGCAGTATTTT
NA | TRBJ2-3 | NA | TRBV4-1 | CASSQRRLDTQYF | TGCGCCAGCAGCCAAAGGAGACTAGATACGCAGTATTTT
NA | TRBJ2-7 | NA | TRBV6-5 | CASRLRDKETYEQYF | TGTGCCAGCAGGCTTCGGGACAAGGAGACCTACGAGCAGTACTTC
NA | TRBJ1-6 | NA | TRBV27 | CASSGVFARSYNSPLHF | TGTGCCAGCAGTGGGGTTTTTGCGAGGTCCTATAATTCACCCCTCCACTTT
NA | TRBJ2-1 | NA | TRBV5-8 | CASSLDVGAYNEQFF | TGTGCCAGCAGCTTGGATGTGGGGGCGTACAATGAGCAGTTCTTC
NA | TRBJ1-1 | medium-sized | TRBV7-9 | CATRGGLAEAFF | TGTGCCACTCGTGGGGGATTGGCTGAAGCTTTCTTT
TRBD2 | TRBJ2-3 | NA | TRBV6-1 | CASSEVGGGPDTQYF | TGTGCCAGCAGTGAAGTTGGGGGAGGGCCAGATACGCAGTATTTT
NA | TRBJ2-1 | NA | TRBV10-2 | CASSPTTYNEQFF | TGCGCCAGCAGCCCGACTACCTACAATGAGCAGTTCTTC
NA | TRBJ2-7 | NA | TRBV3-1/TRBV3-2 | CASSQRNWDEQYF | TGTGCCAGCAGCCAACGGAACTGGGACGAGCAGTACTTC
TRBD2 | TRBJ2-7 | NA | TRBV19 | CASRGTSGSRDEQYF | TGTGCCAGTAGAGGGACTAGCGGGAGTCGAGACGAGCAGTACTTC
TRBD1 | TRBJ1-1 | NA | TRBV30 | CAWSAGGQGFAEAFF | TGTGCCTGGAGTGCAGGGGGACAGGGTTTTGCTGAAGCTTTCTTT
TRBD2 | TRBJ2-7 | NA | TRBV27 | CASSWGTSGTYEQYF | TGTGCCAGCAGTTGGGGGACTAGCGGGACCTACGAGCAGTACTTC
TRBD1 | TRBJ2-1 | NA | TRBV29-1 | CSVGQGWTEQFF | TGCAGCGTTGGACAGGGGTGGACTGAGCAGTTCTTC
TRBD1 | TRBJ2-6 | NA | TRBV4-2 | CASSHATGGNSGANVLTF | TGTGCCAGCAGCCATGCGACAGGGGGCAATTCTGGGGCCAACGTCCTGACTTTC
TRBD1 | TRBJ2-1 | NA | TRBV5-8 | CASSGTRGREGWDEQFF | TGTGCCAGCAGCGGAACCAGGGGGCGAGAAGGGTGGGATGAGCAGTTCTTC
NA | TRBJ2-5 | NA | TRBV9 | CASSVAVALPSPQYF | TGTGCCAGCAGCGTAGCTGTCGCGCTCCCGTCACCCCAGTACTTC
NA | TRBJ2-2 | NA | TRBV18 | CASSRDGNTGELFF | TGTGCCAGCTCCCGGGACGGGAACACCGGGGAGCTGTTTTTT
NA | TRBJ2-2 | NA | TRBV28 | CASSGTDTTGELFF | TGTGCCAGCAGTGGGACGGATACTACCGGGGAGCTGTTTTTT
TRBD2 | TRBJ2-1 | NA | TRBV24-1 | CATSDAGLAGATGQFF | TGTGCCACCAGTGATGCCGGACTAGCGGGCGCCACGGGGCAGTTCTTC
TRBD1 | TRBJ2-1 | NA | TRBV7-3 | CASSSTGTGGDEQFF | TGTGCCAGCAGCTCGACCGGGACAGGAGGGGATGAGCAGTTCTTC
NA | TRBJ2-7 | NA | TRBV27 | CASSFSTNYEQYF | TGTGCCAGCAGTTTCAGTACTAACTACGAGCAGTACTTC